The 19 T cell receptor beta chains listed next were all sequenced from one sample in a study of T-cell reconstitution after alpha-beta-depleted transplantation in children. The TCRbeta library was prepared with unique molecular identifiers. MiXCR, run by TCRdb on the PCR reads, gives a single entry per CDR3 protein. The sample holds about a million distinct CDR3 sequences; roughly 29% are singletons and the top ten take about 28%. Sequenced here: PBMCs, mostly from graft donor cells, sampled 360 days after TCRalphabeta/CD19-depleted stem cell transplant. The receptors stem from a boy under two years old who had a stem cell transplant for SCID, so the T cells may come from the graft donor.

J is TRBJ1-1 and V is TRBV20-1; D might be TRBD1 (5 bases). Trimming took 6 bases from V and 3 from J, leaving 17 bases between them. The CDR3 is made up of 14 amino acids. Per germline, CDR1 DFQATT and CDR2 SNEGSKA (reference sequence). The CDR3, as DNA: TGCAGTGCAGGGGTGGGGGGTACGGACACTGAAGCTTTCTTT. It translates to CSAGVGGTDTEAFF.

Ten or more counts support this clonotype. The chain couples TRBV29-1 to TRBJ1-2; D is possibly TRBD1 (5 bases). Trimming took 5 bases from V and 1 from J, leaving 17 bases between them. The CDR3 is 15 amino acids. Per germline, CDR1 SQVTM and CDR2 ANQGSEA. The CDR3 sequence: CSVWASEGRNYGYTF. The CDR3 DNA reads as TGCAGCGTTTGGGCCAGCGAGGGGCGTAACTATGGCTACACCTTC. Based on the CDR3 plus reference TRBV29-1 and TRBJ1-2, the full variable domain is SAVISQKPSRDICQRGTSLTIQCQVDSQVTMMFWYRQQPGQSLTLIATANQGSEATYESGFVIDKFPISRPNLTFSTLTVSNMSPEDSSIYLCSVWASEGRNYGYTFGSGTRLTVV.

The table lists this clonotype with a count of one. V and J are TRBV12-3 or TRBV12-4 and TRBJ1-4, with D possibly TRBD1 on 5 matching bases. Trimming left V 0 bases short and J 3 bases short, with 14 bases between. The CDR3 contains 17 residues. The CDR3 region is CASSLAPPGGANEKLFF. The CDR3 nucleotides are TGTGCCAGCAGTTTAGCCCCCCCTGGAGGGGCTAATGAAAAACTGTTTTTT.

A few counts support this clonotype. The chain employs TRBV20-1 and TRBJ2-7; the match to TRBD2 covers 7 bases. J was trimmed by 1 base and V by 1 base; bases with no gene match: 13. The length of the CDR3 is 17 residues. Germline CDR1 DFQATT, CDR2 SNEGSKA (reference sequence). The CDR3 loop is CSARGTAGSKISYEQYF. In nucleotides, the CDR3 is TGCAGTGCTAGAGGTACAGCGGGAAGTAAAATTTCCTACGAGCAGTACTTC.

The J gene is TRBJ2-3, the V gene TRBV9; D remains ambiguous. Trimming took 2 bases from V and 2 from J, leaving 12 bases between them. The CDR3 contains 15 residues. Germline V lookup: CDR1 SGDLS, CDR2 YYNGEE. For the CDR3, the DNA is TGTGCCAGCAGCGTTAGGTTAGCCATCACAGATACGCAGTATTTT. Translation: CASSVRLAITDTQYF.

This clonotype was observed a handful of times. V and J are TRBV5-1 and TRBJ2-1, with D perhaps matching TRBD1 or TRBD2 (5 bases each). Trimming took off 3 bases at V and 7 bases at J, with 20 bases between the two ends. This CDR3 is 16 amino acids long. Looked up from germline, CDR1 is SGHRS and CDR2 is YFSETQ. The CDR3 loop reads CASSSTGTRVGNEQFF. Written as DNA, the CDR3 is TGCGCCAGCAGCTCGACCGGGACGAGAGTCGGGAATGAGCAGTTCTTC.

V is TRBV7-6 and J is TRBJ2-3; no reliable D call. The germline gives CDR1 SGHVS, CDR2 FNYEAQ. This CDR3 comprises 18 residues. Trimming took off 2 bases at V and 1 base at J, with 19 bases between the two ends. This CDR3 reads CASSLPPISRLGTDTQYF. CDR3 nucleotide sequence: TGTGCCAGCAGCTTACCCCCGATATCTAGGTTGGGCACAGATACGCAGTATTTT.

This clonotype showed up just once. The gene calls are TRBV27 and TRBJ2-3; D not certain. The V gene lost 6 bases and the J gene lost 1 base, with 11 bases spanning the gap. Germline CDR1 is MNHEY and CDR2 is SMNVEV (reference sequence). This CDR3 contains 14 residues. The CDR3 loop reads CASRTLPRTDTQYF. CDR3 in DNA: TGTGCCAGCAGGACACTACCTCGCACAGATACGCAGTATTTT.

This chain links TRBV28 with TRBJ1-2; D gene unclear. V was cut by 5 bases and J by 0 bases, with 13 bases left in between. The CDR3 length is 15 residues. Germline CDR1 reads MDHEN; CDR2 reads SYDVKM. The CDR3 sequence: CASSTTGGANYGYTF. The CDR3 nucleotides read TGTGCCAGCAGTACCACCGGCGGGGCTAACTATGGCTACACCTTC.

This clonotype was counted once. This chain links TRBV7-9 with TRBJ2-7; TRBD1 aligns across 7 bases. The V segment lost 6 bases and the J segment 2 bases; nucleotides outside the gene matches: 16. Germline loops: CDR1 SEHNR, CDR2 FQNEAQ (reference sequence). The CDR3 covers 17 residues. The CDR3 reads CASSPTTLGGQTYEQYF. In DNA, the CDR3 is TGTGCCAGCAGTCCGACTACTTTAGGGGGACAGACCTACGAGCAGTACTTC.

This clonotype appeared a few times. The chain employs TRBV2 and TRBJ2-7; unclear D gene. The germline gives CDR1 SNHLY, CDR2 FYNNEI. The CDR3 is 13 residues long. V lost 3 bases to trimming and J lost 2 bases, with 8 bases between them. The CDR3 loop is CASSDGGTYEQYF. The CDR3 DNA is TGTGCCAGCAGTGACGGCGGCACCTACGAGCAGTACTTC. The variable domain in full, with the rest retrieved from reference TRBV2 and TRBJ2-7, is EPEVTQTPSHQVTQMGQEVILRCVPISNHLYFYWYRQILGQKVEFLVSFYNNEISEKSEIFDDQFSVERPDGSNFTLKIRSTKLEDSAMYFCASSDGGTYEQYFGPGTRLTVT.

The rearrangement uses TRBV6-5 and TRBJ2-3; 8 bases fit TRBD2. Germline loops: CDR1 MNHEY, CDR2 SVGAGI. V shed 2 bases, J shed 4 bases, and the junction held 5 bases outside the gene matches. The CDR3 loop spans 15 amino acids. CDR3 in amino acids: CASSYIDGGADTQYF. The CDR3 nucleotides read TGTGCCAGCAGTTACATTGACGGGGGGGCAGATACGCAGTATTTT.

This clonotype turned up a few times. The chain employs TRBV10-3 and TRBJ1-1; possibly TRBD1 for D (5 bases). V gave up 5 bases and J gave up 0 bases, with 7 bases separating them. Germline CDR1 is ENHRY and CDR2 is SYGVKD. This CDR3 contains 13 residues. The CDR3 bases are TGTGCCATCAGTAAGGGGATGAACACTGAAGCTTTCTTT. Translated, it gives CAISKGMNTEAFF.

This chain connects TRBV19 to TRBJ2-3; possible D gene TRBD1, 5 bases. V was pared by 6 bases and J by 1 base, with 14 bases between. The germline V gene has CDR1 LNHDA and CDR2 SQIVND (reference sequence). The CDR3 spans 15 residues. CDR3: CASRGASAGTDTQYF. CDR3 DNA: TGTGCCAGTAGAGGGGCGTCGGCTGGCACAGATACGCAGTATTTT.

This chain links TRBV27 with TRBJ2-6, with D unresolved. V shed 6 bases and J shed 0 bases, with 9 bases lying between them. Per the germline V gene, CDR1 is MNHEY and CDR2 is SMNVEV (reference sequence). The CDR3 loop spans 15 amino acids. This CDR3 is CASSYLSSGANVLTF. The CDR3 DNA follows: TGTGCCAGCAGCTACCTGAGCTCTGGGGCCAACGTCCTGACTTTC.

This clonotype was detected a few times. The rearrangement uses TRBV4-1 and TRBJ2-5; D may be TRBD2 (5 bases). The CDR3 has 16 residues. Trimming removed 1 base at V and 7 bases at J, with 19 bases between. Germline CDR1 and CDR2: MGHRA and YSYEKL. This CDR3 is CASSQGASTGYGTQYF. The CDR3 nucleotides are TGCGCCAGCAGCCAAGGGGCCTCTACGGGGTACGGGACCCAGTACTTC.

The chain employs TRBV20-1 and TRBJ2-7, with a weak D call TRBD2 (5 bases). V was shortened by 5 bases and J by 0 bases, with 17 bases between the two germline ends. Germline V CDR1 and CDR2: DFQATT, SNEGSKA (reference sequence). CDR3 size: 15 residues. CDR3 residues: CSAEGDFQSSYEQYF. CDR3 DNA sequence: TGCAGTGCTGAGGGAGACTTTCAGAGCTCCTACGAGCAGTACTTC.

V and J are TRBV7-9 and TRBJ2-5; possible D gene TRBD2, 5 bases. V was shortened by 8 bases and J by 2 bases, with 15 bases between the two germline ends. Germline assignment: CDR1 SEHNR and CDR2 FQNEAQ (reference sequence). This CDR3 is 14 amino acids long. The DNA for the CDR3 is TGTGCCAGCGCTCGGTCAGGAGGACAAGAGACCCAGTACTTC. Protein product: CASARSGGQETQYF.

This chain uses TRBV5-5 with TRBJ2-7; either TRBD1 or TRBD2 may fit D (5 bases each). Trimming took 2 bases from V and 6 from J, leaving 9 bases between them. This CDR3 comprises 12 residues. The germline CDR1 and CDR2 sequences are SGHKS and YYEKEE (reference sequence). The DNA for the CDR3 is TGTGCCAGCAGCTTTGCAGGGAGCGAGCAGTACTTC. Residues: CASSFAGSEQYF.